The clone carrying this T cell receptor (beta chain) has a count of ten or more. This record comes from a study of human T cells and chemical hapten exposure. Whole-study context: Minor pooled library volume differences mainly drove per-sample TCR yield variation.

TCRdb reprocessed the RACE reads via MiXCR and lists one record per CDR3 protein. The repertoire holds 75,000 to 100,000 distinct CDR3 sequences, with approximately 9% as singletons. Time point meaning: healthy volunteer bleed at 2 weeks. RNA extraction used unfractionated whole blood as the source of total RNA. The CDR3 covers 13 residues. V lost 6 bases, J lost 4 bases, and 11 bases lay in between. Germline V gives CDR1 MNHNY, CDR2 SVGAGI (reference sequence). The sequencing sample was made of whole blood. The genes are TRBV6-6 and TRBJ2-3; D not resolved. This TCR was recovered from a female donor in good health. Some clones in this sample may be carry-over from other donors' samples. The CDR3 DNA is TGTGCCAGCAGCCGAAAAGCCGCAGATACGCAGTATTTT. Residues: CASSRKAADTQYF.